The rows below give T cell receptor beta chains drawn from one sample of a study of CD8 T cells in ankylosing spondylitis. TCRdb reprocessed the 5' RACE reads with MiXCR, giving one entry per CDR3 protein. The sample shows about 190,000 distinct CDR3 sequences, 10% to 15% of them seen only once. The sequencing sample was made of blood, either unsorted or a sorted T cell fraction (not recorded which). The receptors come from a female donor with ankylosing spondylitis or in good health (not recorded which). The CDR3 runs from the conserved cysteine through the conserved F or W. D genes are given only for firm matches. Some rows mark clone size as missing; the rest say once, few, many or name a class of expanded clone.

TRBJ2-1	-	TRBV10-3	-	CAISERDSAYNEQFF	TGTGCCATCAGTGAGAGGGACTCTGCCTACAATGAGCAGTTCTTC
TRBJ2-1	many	TRBV5-1	TRBD2	CASSLVAGEGHEQFF	TGCGCCAGCAGCCTCGTAGCGGGAGAGGGCCATGAGCAGTTCTTC
TRBJ1-5	many	TRBV6-1	TRBD1	CASSRDRGGNQPQHF	TGTGCCAGCAGTCGTGACAGGGGAGGAAATCAGCCCCAGCATTTT
TRBJ1-6	many	TRBV5-6	-	CASSSRTISNSPLHF	TGTGCCAGCAGCTCCAGGACCATCTCCAATTCACCCCTCCACTTT
TRBJ2-1	-	TRBV5-1	-	CASSLMTYNEQFF	TGCGCCAGCAGCTTGATGACCTACAATGAGCAGTTCTTC
TRBJ1-1	-	TRBV5-1	-	CASSLIQNTEAFF	TGCGCCAGCAGCTTGATTCAGAACACTGAAGCTTTCTTT
TRBJ2-3	-	TRBV7-2	-	CASSPPGSSLFTDTQYF	TGTGCCAGCAGCCCCCCGGGAAGTTCCCTTTTCACAGATACGCAGTATTTT
TRBJ2-3	many	TRBV20-1	TRBD2	CSAGTSGRTSTDTQYF	TGCAGTGCAGGGACTAGCGGGAGGACTAGCACAGATACGCAGTATTTT
TRBJ2-2	-	TRBV25-1	-	CAMGPGTDSGELFF	TGTGCCATGGGCCCTGGGACTGACTCCGGGGAGCTGTTTTTT
TRBJ2-1	-	TRBV29-1	-	CSKAGGVGDEQFF	TGCAGCAAAGCGGGCGGAGTGGGAGATGAGCAGTTCTTC
TRBJ2-1	many	TRBV10-3	TRBD2	CAISEPRTSAYNEQFF	TGTGCCATCAGTGAGCCAAGGACTAGCGCCTACAATGAGCAGTTCTTC
TRBJ1-2	-	TRBV10-3	-	CAIKVGSNGGYTF	TGTGCCATCAAGGTCGGCTCTAACGGTGGCTACACCTTC
TRBJ1-1	many	TRBV27	TRBD1	CASSPNGQGYTEAFF	TGTGCCAGCAGTCCGAATGGACAGGGTTACACTGAAGCTTTCTTT
TRBJ2-7	-	TRBV11-2	-	CASSFTGVGEQYF	TGTGCCAGCAGCTTTACCGGAGTGGGGGAGCAGTACTTC
TRBJ2-3	-	TRBV6-5	TRBD2	CASSTSGGGVHTDTQYF	TGTGCCAGCAGTACTAGCGGGGGGGGGGTTCACACAGATACGCAGTATTTT
TRBJ2-1	few	TRBV7-6	-	CASSLGVPAAYNEQFF	TGTGCCAGCAGCTTAGGCGTACCGGCTGCCTACAATGAGCAGTTCTTC
TRBJ2-3	few	TRBV7-3	-	CASSLVGTTTDTQYF	TGTGCCAGCAGCTTGGTGGGGACCACCACAGATACGCAGTATTTT
TRBJ2-5	few	TRBV7-7	TRBD2	CASGRGARETQYF	TGTGCTAGCGGGCGGGGGGCTCGGGAGACCCAGTACTTC
TRBJ2-4	many	TRBV7-8	-	CASSRAPLGPKNIQYF	TGTGCCAGCAGCCGAGCCCCATTGGGGCCGAAAAACATTCAGTACTTC
TRBJ2-7	few	TRBV3-1	-	CASSHSPAGSHEQYF	TGTGCCAGCAGCCACTCCCCCGCGGGGTCCCACGAGCAGTACTTC
TRBJ2-7	many	TRBV20-1	TRBD1	CSAQETGWGSYEQYF	TGCAGTGCCCAAGAGACAGGGTGGGGCTCCTACGAGCAGTACTTC
TRBJ2-1	-	TRBV3-1	-	CASSQEGYTEQFF	TGTGCCAGCAGCCAGGAGGGCTATACTGAGCAGTTCTTC
TRBJ1-2	few	TRBV28	TRBD1	CASSGGTGVSGYTF	TGTGCCAGCAGTGGGGGAACAGGGGTTAGTGGCTACACCTTC
TRBJ2-7	few	TRBV29-1	-	CSVGGGGGSYEQYF	TGCAGCGTTGGTGGTGGCGGAGGGTCCTACGAGCAGTACTTC
TRBJ1-5	many	TRBV7-6	-	CASSLEPSYQPQHF	TGTGCCAGCAGCTTAGAACCGAGCTATCAGCCCCAGCATTTT
TRBJ2-1	few	TRBV18	-	CASSDVGAGIGNEQFF	TGTGCCAGCTCAGACGTCGGGGCGGGAATAGGGAATGAGCAGTTCTTC
TRBJ2-3	many	TRBV9	TRBD2	CASSVGASGRSTDTQYF	TGTGCCAGCAGCGTAGGGGCTAGCGGGAGAAGCACAGATACGCAGTATTTT
TRBJ1-5	many	TRBV2	-	CASSQEREQPQHF	TGTGCCAGCAGCCAAGAAAGGGAACAGCCCCAGCATTTT
TRBJ1-1	many	TRBV20-1	-	CSARRTSGTEAFF	TGCAGTGCTAGACGGACAAGCGGCACTGAAGCTTTCTTT
TRBJ2-1	many	TRBV7-9	TRBD2	CASSLPGLALNEQFF	TGTGCCAGCAGCTTACCGGGACTAGCGCTGAATGAGCAGTTCTTC
TRBJ1-3	few	TRBV6-5	-	CASSYSRTPYSGNTIYF	TGTGCCAGCAGTTACTCGAGGACACCTTACTCTGGAAACACCATATATTTT
TRBJ2-1	many	TRBV28	-	CASSPRADEQFF	TGTGCCAGCAGTCCTCGGGCAGATGAGCAGTTCTTC
TRBJ1-1	many	TRBV28	-	CASSFAGNTEAFF	TGTGCCAGCAGTTTCGCTGGGAACACTGAAGCTTTCTTT